The present TCR beta chain was sequenced within a study of T cell repertoires in cytomegalovirus infection. Across the study: An indication of both CMV infection and matching HLA type came from public TCR beta signatures. Study-level findings and limits: HLA-C-restricted TCR beta clonotypes specific for CMV led the ex vivo response.

Note on this clonotype: Its matching antigen is unknown.

Each CDR3 protein gets one entry after TCRdb re-called the reads with MiXCR. The top ten hold around 20% of the sample, which has about 340,000 distinct CDR3 sequences, 25% to 30% seen once. This specimen was cultured PBMCs, taken from culture after CMV antigen stimulation. This receptor was obtained from a human donor in good health (CMV status not recorded). Some clones in this sample may be carry-over from other donors' samples.

The CDR3 DNA is TGTGCCAGCAGGTTACACAGGGAAGACTTAGGTCAGCCCCAGCATTTT. This codes for CASRLHREDLGQPQHF. The chain has TRBV7-8 and TRBJ1-5, with D possibly being TRBD1 (6 bases). Germline-derived CDR1 and CDR2 are SGHVS and FQNEAQ. V was trimmed by 6 bases and J by 6 bases, leaving 21 bases between them. The CDR3 is 16 amino acids.